This T cell receptor (beta chain) was obtained from a study of T cells in Graves' hyperthyroidism and ophthalmopathy. This CDR3 contains 15 residues. Per germline, CDR1 SEHNR and CDR2 FQNEAQ (reference sequence). Trimming at V came to 3 bases and at J to 8 bases, leaving 12 bases not matched to a gene. General study findings and limits: Model-based prediction identified ophthalmopathy a median roughly six months prior to its onset.

Researchers took RNA transcripts and amplified the TCR beta CDR3 regions from them. HTBI primers were used for first-round RT-PCR of the TCR CDR3. Using its own MiXCR run on the multiplex PCR reads, TCRdb lists one record per CDR3 protein. The repertoire holds more than 300,000 distinct CDR3 sequences, with approximately 13% as singletons. Ten or more counts support this clonotype. Its antigen is as yet unknown. Orbital computed tomography, thyroid ultrasound, serum thyroxine and TRAb, and clinical symptoms together informed the diagnoses. The source of the PBMCs was approximately 10 ml of fresh peripheral blood.

Input material: blood. The receptor's source is a woman younger than 30 with Graves' hyperthyroidism. The chain combines TRBV7-9 with TRBJ1-2; 7 bases agree with TRBD1. CDR3 DNA: TGTGCCAGCAGCTTTTCCGACAGGGCTAGAGCGGGCTACACCTTC. This sequence encodes CASSFSDRARAGYTF.